Presented here are 5 T cell receptor beta chains from one specimen sequenced in a study of Ad26.COV2.S vaccination and SARS-CoV-2 variants. Noted treatment: around 19 received Ad26.COV2.S at low or high dose, single or two shots; about 5 received placebo; per-sample allocation not given. Sampling took place 63 days after the first vaccine or placebo injection. The assay was immunoSEQ multiplex PCR, and TCRdb's table has in-frame clones only and misses some. This table holds 360,000 or so clones, around 89% found once. Sample: peripheral blood, taken in a trial of Ad26.COV2.S vaccine versus placebo. The receptors come from a person between 18 and 59 years old who received the Ad26.COV2.S COVID-19 vaccine or a placebo.

The J gene is TRBJ2-5, the V gene TRBV3-1 (or the pseudogene TRBV3-2), with TRBD2 as a possible D gene (5 bases). The V and J ends lost 0 bases and 5 bases respectively, with 16 bases between them. The V gene's germline CDR1 is LGHDT and CDR2 YNNKEL (reference sequence). This CDR3 comprises 16 residues. The CDR3 reads CASSQDRIGVRETQYF. The CDR3 DNA reads TGTGCCAGCAGCCAAGATCGTATCGGGGTCAGGGAGACCCAGTACTTC.

CDR3 loop: CASSLRTSFGEQYF. In nucleotides, the CDR3 is TGCGCCAGCAGCCTACGGACTAGTTTCGGCGAGCAGTACTTC. The V gene is TRBV5-1, the J gene TRBJ2-7; 7 bases agree with TRBD2. V shed 4 bases and J 6 bases; nucleotides not matched to a gene: 10. Germline V CDR1 and CDR2: SGHRS, YFSETQ. This CDR3 spans 14 amino acids.

J is TRBJ1-5 and V is TRBV18; TRBD1 is a possible D gene (6 bases). The CDR3 covers 13 residues. Trimming removed 9 bases at V and 2 bases at J, with 11 bases between. Germline-derived CDR1 and CDR2 are KGHSH and LQKENI. CDR3 DNA: TGTGCCAGTGGGGGCGGCGGCAATCAGCCCCAGCATTTT. Translating gives CASGGGGNQPQHF.

The V call is TRBV6-2 or TRBV6-3, the J call TRBJ2-1; TRBD2 is a possible D gene (6 bases). From germline, CDR1 is MNHEY and CDR2 SVGEGT. This CDR3 has 15 residues. Trimming left V 3 bases short and J 7 bases short, with 16 bases between. The CDR3: CASSYREFSWNEQFF. DNA for the CDR3: TGTGCCAGCAGTTATCGGGAGTTTAGTTGGAATGAGCAGTTCTTC.

This rearrangement joins TRBV11-1 to TRBJ1-6; no reliable D call. The CDR3 totals 16 residues. Trimming took off 5 bases at V and 5 bases at J, with 16 bases between the two ends. Germline V gene lookup returns CDR1 SGHAT and CDR2 FQDESV (reference sequence). The CDR3 protein is CASSATKGGDNSPLHF. The CDR3 DNA follows: TGTGCCAGCAGCGCGACGAAGGGCGGAGATAATTCACCCCTCCACTTT.